A selection of T cell receptor beta chains follows, all from one sample in a study of T cell changes during pregnancy in multiple sclerosis. Profiling relied on immunoSEQ multiplex PCR, and the TCRdb table lists in-frame clones only, not all of them. The sample carries under 50,000 clones, around nine tenths recorded once. Sequences were derived from CD8+ T cells from peripheral blood mononuclear cells, sampled in the first trimester of pregnancy. Receptors originate from a female donor with multiple sclerosis, enrolled in a pregnancy study. Both conserved end residues are part of each CDR3. Each record gives: D gene, J gene, clone size, V gene, CDR3 DNA, CDR3 protein. The D gene is left open where the match is weak. The size field is filled for only some rows; it gives once, few, many or a size class.

d_call: -; j_call: TRBJ2-3; clone_size: -; v_call: TRBV19; cdr3_nt: TGTGCCAGTAAGAGGAGGGTCCGTGGAGATACGCAGTATTTT; cdr3_aa: CASKRRVRGDTQYF
d_call: -; j_call: TRBJ1-6; clone_size: -; v_call: TRBV7-9; cdr3_nt: TGTGCCAGCAGCGCTTGGCGCATACCGGCAGGCGGGGGATCACCCCTCCACTTT; cdr3_aa: CASSAWRIPAGGGSPLHF
d_call: -; j_call: TRBJ2-2; clone_size: -; v_call: TRBV7-9; cdr3_nt: TGTGCCAGCAGCTTAGATCTGAACACCGGGGAGCTGTTTTTT; cdr3_aa: CASSLDLNTGELFF
d_call: TRBD2; j_call: TRBJ2-1; clone_size: -; v_call: TRBV9; cdr3_nt: TGTGCCAGCAGCGTCACTAGCGGTCCTAAGCGTGAGCAGTTCTTC; cdr3_aa: CASSVTSGPKREQFF
d_call: TRBD2; j_call: TRBJ2-1; clone_size: -; v_call: TRBV27; cdr3_nt: TGTGCCAGCAGTTTTATAGCGGGGGGGCGGAATGAGCAGTTCTTC; cdr3_aa: CASSFIAGGRNEQFF
d_call: -; j_call: TRBJ1-1; clone_size: -; v_call: TRBV6-6; cdr3_nt: TGTGCCAGCAGTTACCCCGGTAACACTGAAGCTTTCTTT; cdr3_aa: CASSYPGNTEAFF
d_call: TRBD2; j_call: TRBJ2-5; clone_size: -; v_call: TRBV5-6; cdr3_nt: TGTGCCAGCAGCCCTACTAGCGGGGGCCACAGGGAGACCCAGTACTTC; cdr3_aa: CASSPTSGGHRETQYF
d_call: -; j_call: TRBJ2-5; clone_size: -; v_call: TRBV7-8; cdr3_nt: TGTGCCAGCAGCCCAGGGGTTTCGGAGACCCAGTACTTC; cdr3_aa: CASSPGVSETQYF
d_call: -; j_call: TRBJ1-1; clone_size: -; v_call: TRBV11-2; cdr3_nt: TGTGCCAGCAGCACCCAGGGGACTGAAGCTTTCTTT; cdr3_aa: CASSTQGTEAFF
d_call: TRBD2; j_call: TRBJ2-1; clone_size: -; v_call: TRBV14; cdr3_nt: TGTGCCAGCAGCCAATTTTCGGCGGGGGGAAGTGAGCAGTTCTTC; cdr3_aa: CASSQFSAGGSEQFF
d_call: -; j_call: TRBJ1-4; clone_size: -; v_call: TRBV11-3; cdr3_nt: TGTGCCAGCAGCTTAGATCGACCCTGGGGGGGTCCGGGTCCAAGAGAAAAACTGTTTTTT; cdr3_aa: CASSLDRPWGGPGPREKLFF
d_call: -; j_call: TRBJ1-1; clone_size: -; v_call: TRBV2; cdr3_nt: TGTGCCAGCAGTGGGAACAGGGAGAAGGGACTGAACACTGAAGCTTTCTTT; cdr3_aa: CASSGNREKGLNTEAFF
d_call: -; j_call: TRBJ2-4; clone_size: many; v_call: TRBV29-1; cdr3_nt: TGCAGCGTTGTAACGGTAGCCAAAAACATTCAGTACTTC; cdr3_aa: CSVVTVAKNIQYF